Listed below are T cell receptor beta chains from one sample, sequenced in a study of response to subunit inactivated influenza vaccine. TCRdb re-called the RT-PCR reads with MiXCR, one entry per CDR3 protein. This sample carries about 800,000 distinct CDR3 sequences, about 20% of them seen once, and the ten largest clones take more than 8.5%. The specimen comprised PBMCs from blood, sampled roughly 5 days after vaccination. The receptors shown here come from a man between 50 and 59 years old who received an inactivated influenza vaccine. CDR3s include the opening cysteine and the closing phenylalanine or tryptophan. D genes are given only for firm matches. Expanded clones get a size class; other rows say once, few or many, or leave the size out.

clone size	V gene	D gene	J gene	CDR3 protein	CDR3 DNA
-	TRBV20-1	-	TRBJ2-7	CSAPEQGRGYEKYF	TGCAGTGCTCCCGAACAGGGAAGGGGTTACGAGAAGTACTTC
few	TRBV29-1	TRBD1	TRBJ2-1	CSVEVQGGAQFF	TGCAGCGTTGAAGTACAGGGGGGTGCGCAGTTCTTC
few	TRBV15	TRBD1	TRBJ2-5	CATTETGGLETQYF	TGTGCCACCACCGAGACAGGGGGGCTAGAGACCCAGTACTTC
few	TRBV29-1	-	TRBJ2-3	CSVARVADTQYF	TGCAGCGTTGCGAGAGTAGCAGATACGCAGTATTTT
-	TRBV6-1	-	TRBJ1-2	CASSDYDGYTF	TGTGCCAGCAGTGATTACGATGGCTACACCTTC
-	TRBV20-1	TRBD1	TRBJ2-4	CSVRSRDRGIQYF	TGCAGTGTTCGAAGCCGGGACAGGGGCATTCAGTACTTC
many	TRBV12-3/TRBV12-4	TRBD1	TRBJ2-7	CASSLAPGQGPYEQYF	TGTGCCAGCAGTTTAGCCCCGGGACAGGGACCCTACGAGCAGTACTTC
-	TRBV4-3	TRBD1	TRBJ1-2	CASSQDRDRVHGYTF	TGCGCCAGCAGCCAAGATCGGGACAGGGTCCATGGCTACACCTTC
-	TRBV19	-	TRBJ2-1	CASSIEWGNNEQFF	TGCGCCAGTAGTATAGAGTGGGGGAACAATGAGCAGTTCTTC
few	TRBV28	TRBD1	TRBJ1-1	CASKMDWADRGIDTEAFF	TGTGCCAGCAAAATGGATTGGGCAGACAGGGGGATCGATACTGAAGCTTTCTTT
few	TRBV5-1	TRBD2	TRBJ2-7	CASSLPGLAGEQYF	TGCGCCAGCAGCTTACCGGGACTAGCGGGGGAGCAGTACTTC
many	TRBV29-1	TRBD2	TRBJ2-1	CSVGGTSGIYNEQFF	TGCAGCGTTGGAGGGACTAGCGGGATCTACAATGAGCAGTTCTTC
-	TRBV12-3/TRBV12-4	-	TRBJ2-2	CASGAGRGVGELFF	TGTGCCAGCGGTGCTGGCAGAGGGGTCGGGGAGCTGTTTTTT
few	TRBV4-3	-	TRBJ2-7	CASSQERLAYEQYF	TGCGCCAGCAGCCAAGAGAGGCTAGCCTACGAGCAGTACTTC
-	TRBV6-1	TRBD2	TRBJ2-7	CASKSGSSYEQYF	TGTGCCAGCAAAAGCGGGAGCTCCTACGAGCAGTACTTC
-	TRBV5-1	-	TRBJ2-1	CASSPEGGGYNEQFF	TGCGCCAGCAGCCCGGAGGGAGGAGGGTACAATGAGCAGTTCTTC
few	TRBV3-1	TRBD1	TRBJ1-6	CASSQGTGGSPLHF	TGTGCCAGCAGCCAAGGGACAGGGGGTTCACCCCTCCACTTT
few	TRBV5-1	TRBD1	TRBJ2-1	CASSFMTGLDEQFF	TGCGCCAGCAGCTTTATGACAGGGCTCGATGAGCAGTTCTTC
few	TRBV11-2	-	TRBJ2-3	CASSQLLVGGTDTQYF	TGTGCCAGCAGCCAACTTCTAGTGGGAGGCACAGATACGCAGTATTTT
-	TRBV9	-	TRBJ2-1	CASSVEGPTTGNNEQFF	TGTGCCAGCAGCGTAGAGGGCCCGACGACTGGAAACAATGAGCAGTTCTTC
-	TRBV24-1	-	TRBJ2-2	CATSDLGGVNAGELFF	TGTGCCACCAGTGATTTGGGCGGGGTTAATGCCGGGGAGCTGTTTTTT
few	TRBV18	-	TRBJ2-3	CASSPQSFPDTQYF	TGTGCCAGCTCACCCCAGAGTTTCCCAGATACGCAGTATTTT
few	TRBV7-9	TRBD2	TRBJ2-1	CASSLETSGYPSNEQFF	TGTGCCAGCAGCTTAGAGACTAGCGGGTATCCGAGCAATGAGCAGTTCTTC
once	TRBV24-1	-	TRBJ2-2	CATSDFSRELFF	TGTGCCACCAGTGATTTTAGCCGGGAGCTGTTTTTT
few	TRBV18	-	TRBJ1-4	CASSLRPPINEKLFF	TGTGCCAGCTCACTTCGACCGCCAATTAATGAAAAACTGTTTTTT
-	TRBV29-1	TRBD2	TRBJ2-1	CSAVGTSGRKSYNEQFF	TGCAGCGCTGTAGGGACTAGCGGGAGGAAATCCTACAATGAGCAGTTCTTC
few	TRBV20-1	-	TRBJ2-7	CSARGRSGPYEQYF	TGCAGTGCTAGGGGTCGGAGCGGCCCCTACGAGCAGTACTTC
-	TRBV7-2	-	TRBJ2-3	CASSLAVRSSTDTQYF	TGTGCCAGCAGCTTAGCAGTCAGATCTAGCACAGATACGCAGTATTTT
-	TRBV4-2	-	TRBJ1-4	CASSQAPGGANEKLFF	TGTGCCAGCAGCCAGGCCCCCGGGGGTGCTAATGAAAAACTGTTTTTT
few	TRBV6-5	-	TRBJ2-7	CASSYSLPSGGGEQYF	TGTGCCAGCAGTTACTCTCTCCCTAGCGGAGGGGGGGAGCAGTACTTC
-	TRBV20-1	-	TRBJ1-4	CSAAHATNEKLFF	TGCAGTGCTGCACATGCAACTAATGAAAAACTGTTTTTT
few	TRBV5-1	-	TRBJ2-7	CASSNRDLQYF	TGCGCCAGCAGCAACCGGGACTTGCAGTACTTC
few	TRBV20-1	-	TRBJ2-2	CSARGRGTPTGELFF	TGCAGTGCTAGAGGCAGGGGGACTCCCACCGGGGAGCTGTTTTTT